Presented here are 3 T cell receptor beta chains from one specimen sequenced in a study of blood T cell repertoires in COVID-19. Using immunoSEQ multiplex PCR, the repertoire was profiled, and TCRdb retains in-frame clones only, with some absent. The data contain about 150,000 clones, about 79% of them seen just once; the ten biggest clones take up about 7%. The sample consisted of peripheral blood. The source of these receptors is a woman aged 50 to 60 in a cohort sampled during active or convalescent COVID-19.

The chain joins TRBV6-5 to TRBJ2-1; 14 bases align to TRBD2. CDR3 length: 15 residues. The V gene end was trimmed by 7 bases and the J gene end by 9 bases; junction bases not matched to a gene: 8. Germline CDR1 and CDR2: MNHEY and SVGAGI. The CDR3 spells CASTGTSGGWGEQFF. The CDR3 DNA sequence: TGTGCCAGCACCGGGACTAGCGGGGGATGGGGTGAGCAGTTCTTC.

The chain has TRBV7-2 and TRBJ1-5, with D unclear. The CDR3 runs 14 residues. Per the germline V gene, CDR1 is SGHTA and CDR2 is FQGNSA. Trimming took off 1 base at V and 5 bases at J, with 9 bases between the two ends. For the CDR3, the DNA is TGTGCCAGCAGCTTAGTGGACTGGGATCAGCCCCAGCATTTT. It translates to CASSLVDWDQPQHF. Full variable domain (remainder filled in from reference TRBV7-2 and TRBJ1-5): GAGVSQSPSNKVTEKGKDVELRCDPISGHTALYWYRQSLGQGLEFLIYFQGNSAPDKSGLPSDRFSAERTGGSVSTLTIQRTQQEDSAVYLCASSLVDWDQPQHFGDGTRLSIL.

V and J are TRBV14 and TRBJ2-3; no firm D call. There are 16 residues in the CDR3. V lost 4 bases and J lost 0, with 14 bases in between. Per the germline V gene, CDR1 is SGHDN and CDR2 is FVKESK. The DNA of the CDR3 is TGTGCCAGCAGCCTCCGACTCCTCTCTAGCACAGATACGCAGTATTTT. Its translation is CASSLRLLSSTDTQYF.